Sequencing of this TCR beta chain was carried out in a study of cytomegalovirus exposure and HLA in healthy donors (TCRdb year 2017). Background on the whole study: In an earlier analysis of 587 of the donors, approximately 300 Gb of sequence data and 90 million to 120 million unique TCR beta sequences from about 179 million T cells were reported. About 300 gigabases of sequencing data and around 87 million unique TCR sequences were included in an early release covering about 700 HLA-typed donors. The genetic ancestry cluster associated with self-reported Caucasian donors included around four fifths of the 398 genotyped donors. The aim of the study was to test whether cataloging public T cell receptors could identify signatures of past pathogen exposure. The T cell repertoires of 670 or so subjects were profiled by immunosequencing and related to cytomegalovirus serostatus. A separate validation cohort of 100 to 150 different subjects was used in addition to the roughly 620-subject first cohort. High-throughput TCR immunosequencing, statistical association of individual TCRs with disease status, and machine learning were combined to predict cytomegalovirus infection status. To study patterns of TCR occurrence, a later analysis re-analyzed previously published TCR beta repertoires from 500 to 850 donors and added high-resolution HLA genotyping. In the later analysis, no new phenotypic data were used to find candidate immune exposures; instead, reliance was placed on TCR beta sequences and their occurrence across donors. To decide whether each TCR beta V gene segment behaved as functional or pseudogenic, an earlier analysis of some 580 of the donors relied on high-throughput TCR beta sequencing. Alongside the repertoire data, information on donor age, sex, ethnicity and CMV serostatus was compiled. A later genetic analysis used genome-wide SNP genotypes for about three fifths of the 666 donors, treating that subset as a discovery cohort. Every discovery cohort repertoire had been produced on one sequencing platform. Both class I and class II loci were covered by HLA typing, at four-digit resolution. The number of donors typed differed by locus, with about 629-640 for A, B, C, DRB1 and DQB1, around 500 for DQA1, about 610 for DPA1, and 450 to 480 for DPB1. Roughly five DR-DQ haplotypes were handled as single units for association and clustering, since linkage in the cohort was strong. Across roughly 420 genotyped donors of the cohort, an average of approximately 220,000 unique TCR beta nucleotide sequences per donor were sequenced, and roughly 17% of those sequences were non-productive. What the research found in general, with its limitations: According to a later analysis, parvovirus B19, influenza, CMV and Epstein-Barr virus appeared linked to several top co-occurrence clusters. In a later genetic analysis, a missense DCLRE1C variant was associated with V-gene and J-gene trimming of TCR beta chains, and the association was replicated in an independent cohort. The cohort was sequenced for TCR beta chains only, and without alpha or paired-chain data the features that could be detected were limited. In vitro tests confirmed that a few of the cytomegalovirus-associated TCR beta chains recognize cytomegalovirus antigens. Immune exposure information for the cohort was limited to CMV serostatus. In the study, around 160 TCR beta chains were listed as associated with cytomegalovirus. A later analysis found that TCR association rates varied across HLA loci, with DRB1 alleles showing the most associated TCRs and HLA-C alleles the fewest. An earlier analysis of some 560 of the donors showed that most TCR beta V segments appeared in productive rearrangements either about 87% or about 30% of the time, which broadly matched IMGT annotations. Sequencing depth was assumed to be roughly uniform across donors in the presence/absence analyses, though that assumption may not hold. According to the authors, the approach could potentially be generalized to other disease states and immunological phenotypes. Because counts were too low, fewer than 20 rarely observed V segments, including chromosome 9 orphons, were excluded from the earlier analysis of some 590 of the donors. A cluster of highly shared sequence variants was judged likely to represent a technical artifact of the sequencing pipeline. In a later analysis, around 17,000 TCR beta sequences were associated with specific HLA alleles at a false discovery rate of 0.05. A further reported finding was that TCR beta sequences accurately predicted the HLA-A and HLA-B alleles for most subjects in the first cohort. Cytomegalovirus status was reported to be diagnosed by the classifier with high specificity and sensitivity in both the original and validation cohorts. In a later genetic analysis, fewer N-insertions in productive TCRs were reported among donors in an Asian-associated ancestry cluster than the roughly 700-donor mean. In a later analysis, HLA-associated TCR beta chains were found to be more clonally expanded and to have lower generation probabilities than equally common non-associated chains. A later analysis found that most CMV-associated TCR beta chains appeared HLA-restricted, with HLA associations seemingly driven largely by CMV exposure. Linkage disequilibrium might explain the correlated functional status among segregating V segments, but an unknown experimental factor could not be ruled out. While some public TCRs were present in many individuals, most TCR sequences turned up only very rarely across donors. Because HLA typing was missing for some donors at each locus, association tests included only the typed subset. Because the 87-base-pair reads could not distinguish some IMGT-functional V segments, including TRBV6-2 and TRBV6-3, those segments were excluded. When HLA alleles, especially DR and DQ, strongly co-occurred, TCR associations were difficult to assign to individual alleles.

This clone is considered medium-sized (0.01 to 0.1%). Its antigen is currently not known. No much larger clonotype is one base removed from it; base qualities were not supplied. The CDR3 runs 15 amino acids, cysteine and phenylalanine included. The kept DNA is CDR3 alone, 45 bases in frame from the first base. Trimmed from V: 6 bases; trimmed from J: 6 bases; junction bases lacking a gene match: 11. Per the germline V gene, MDHEN is the CDR1 and SYDVKM is the CDR2. In total, around 600 healthy bone marrow donors made up the cohort. At the time of sampling, every cohort member was nominally healthy, though immune exposures that went unrecorded were likely present. The donor tested CMV seronegative and was one of the 352 seronegative cohort members. Every donor gave a peripheral blood sample, and the peripheral blood mononuclear cells from that sample were used for TCR beta sequencing. The Qiagen DNeasy Blood Extraction Kit was used to extract genomic DNA from the blood cell samples.

Library prep was done by the immunoSEQ multiplex PCR assay. For the multiplex PCR, a mixture combining 60 forward primers for TCR Vbeta segments and 13 reverse primers for TCR Jbeta segments was used. The CDR3 region of rearranged TCR beta genes was amplified from genomic DNA by a multiplex PCR assay. On the Illumina HiSeq System, the amplified TCR beta libraries were sequenced as 87-base-pair reads. Processing in the source paper ran as follows. In a later analysis, roughly 80 million unique TCR beta chains were counted across the 650 to 700 repertoires, and approximately 11 million of these chains were shared by at least two donors. Raw reads were error-corrected and collapsed into unique sequences by a nearest-neighbor algorithm in which closely related sequences were merged to remove PCR and sequencing errors. V, D and J gene segments were assigned by aligning CDR3 sequences to IMGT reference sequences. For a sequence to be retained, a match of at least six nucleotides was required to both a V gene segment and a J gene segment. A rearrangement was called productive if the CDR3 had no stop codons and remained in frame with V and J, and every other rearrangement was called non-productive. CDR3 was defined according to IMGT convention as the region running from the second conserved V-encoded cysteine to the conserved J-encoded phenylalanine. Sequences without an unambiguous match to a single V gene segment were excluded from the earlier analysis of a few hundred of the donors. An earlier analysis of some 500 of the donors classified V segments as functional when productive rearrangements were above 56.7% and as segregating when the standard deviation between donors was above 5%. A statistical classification framework was built to diagnose cytomegalovirus status from the catalog of TCR beta chain sequences. V and J gene assignment, in a later analysis, came from comparing TCR nucleotide sequences with IMGT/GENE-DB human TR gene sequences. In a later analysis, CDR3 sequences and most-parsimonious VDJ recombination scenarios were assigned using the TCRdist pipeline. In a later analysis, each TCR beta chain was defined by its CDR3 amino acid sequence together with its V-gene family, and reads lacking a unique V-gene family were excluded. To address suspected cross-contamination and a sequencing artifact, a later analysis removed roughly 580 highly shared, low-generation-probability nucleotide sequences. A later analysis calculated a clonal expansion index for each public chain from normalized within-repertoire ranks of inferred template counts. Generation probabilities in a later analysis came from a VDJ recombination model fitted to out-of-frame rearrangements, and those results were checked against IGoR. Hypergeometric tests were used in a later analysis to score TCR-TCR, TCR-HLA and TCR-CMV co-occurrence, with a repertoire-size bias correction applied to the TCR pairs. False discovery rates were estimated in a later analysis by permuting HLA or CMV assignments 20 times. In a later analysis, co-occurring TCRs were grouped using DBSCAN, and TCRdist sequence similarity was added for clustering within HLA-allele-positive subsets. Co-occurrence clustering excluded repertoires with fewer than 30,000 or more than 120,000 public chains, plus five with anomalous nucleotide sharing. TCRdb provides this immuneACCESS table in a form limited to in-frame rearrangements. Some clones are lacking; in checked studies, under half of them reflect an unresolved V gene, and why the rest are absent is not known. V, J and clone size were drawn from that table, and D and trimming were deduced from the DNA. Within this sample are some 150,000 clones, with 75% of them counted one time only. Around 7% of the sample is held by the ten biggest clonotypes.

The clonotype comes from a man aged 25 to 40 in good health and CMV-seronegative. The V gene is TRBV28 and the J gene is TRBJ2-1, and 7 junctional nucleotides match TRBD2. The sample comprised PBMCs. CDR3 reads: CASRDTKRGANEQFF. The bases read TGTGCCAGCAGGGATACAAAGCGGGGAGCCAATGAGCAGTTCTTC.